The 29 T cell receptor beta chains reported below all come from one sample, sequenced in a study of Ad26.COV2.S vaccination and SARS-CoV-2 variants. The treatment denotes: over 15 received Ad26.COV2.S at low or high dose, single or two shots; about five received placebo; per-sample allocation not given. Each sample was drawn 63 days after the first injection (of vaccine or placebo). The table came from immunoSEQ multiplex PCR; TCRdb's copy has only in-frame clones and leaves some out. Altogether a few hundred thousand clones are present, more than 75% being singletons, with the ten largest covering 3.5% to 4%. Sequences were derived from peripheral blood, sampled in a trial of Ad26.COV2.S vaccine versus placebo. The receptor set was obtained from a person between 18 and 59 years old who received the Ad26.COV2.S COVID-19 vaccine or a placebo.

This chain joins TRBV21-1 and TRBJ2-2; TRBD1 is the table's D call and was not checked against the DNA. TRBV21-1 is termed a pseudogene. The CDR3 totals 15 residues. The CDR3 nucleotides read TGTGCCAGCAGCAAAGTGGAGACAGCAACCGGGGAGCTGTTTTTT. This translates into CASSKVETATGELFF.

The chain employs TRBV28 and TRBJ2-5; possible D gene TRBD2, 5 bases. The CDR3 runs to 14 residues. With 6 bases removed from V and 3 bases from J, the gap between germline ends came to 14 bases. The germline gives CDR1 MDHEN, CDR2 SYDVKM. CDR3 sequence (DNA): TGTGCCAGCAGCAGCCGGGCCGGGGAAGAGACCCAGTACTTC. Residues: CASSSRAGEETQYF.

The gene calls are TRBV6-6 and TRBJ1-5, with D possibly TRBD1 on 6 matching bases. This CDR3 is built from 16 residues. Trimming removed 0 bases at V and 7 bases at J, with 16 bases between. Germline-derived CDR1 and CDR2 are MNHNY and SVGAGI (reference sequence). The CDR3 region is CASSYSPTGLGQPQHF. The CDR3, as DNA: TGTGCCAGCAGTTACTCGCCTACAGGGTTGGGGCAGCCCCAGCATTTT.

J is TRBJ2-7 and V is TRBV6-5; D possibly uses TRBD1 or TRBD2 (5 bases each). Germline lookup yields CDR1 MNHEY and CDR2 SVGAGI. Between the trimmed V and J ends, which lost 6 bases and 0 bases, there was a span of 9 bases. The CDR3 length is 13 residues. Written as DNA, the CDR3 is TGTGCCAGCAGAGGGGACGGCTCCTACGAGCAGTACTTC. This translates into CASRGDGSYEQYF.

The chain has TRBV20-1 and TRBJ2-7; 10 bases agree with TRBD1. CDR1 and CDR2 (germline): DFQATT, SNEGSKA (reference sequence). The CDR3 has 15 residues. The V segment lost 3 bases and the J segment 2 bases; nucleotides outside the gene matches: 7. CDR3 DNA sequence: TGCAGTGCTAGTCGCCCGGGACAGGGGACCTACGAGCAGTACTTC. This sequence encodes CSASRPGQGTYEQYF.

V and J are TRBV28 and TRBJ2-1; 9 positions agree with TRBD2. V was pared by 4 bases and J by 4 bases, with 11 bases of the junction left unmatched. In germline, CDR1 is MDHEN, CDR2 SYDVKM. This CDR3 is 17 amino acids long. CDR3 region: CASSSAGERGAYNEQFF. In DNA, the CDR3 is TGTGCCAGCAGTTCCGCCGGGGAGCGGGGGGCTTACAATGAGCAGTTCTTC.

This clone was detected only once. J is TRBJ1-2 and V is TRBV19; no clear D gene. Germline lookup yields CDR1 LNHDA and CDR2 SQIVND (reference sequence). Trimming left V 6 bases short and J 2 bases short, with 7 bases between. This CDR3 comprises 12 residues. CDR3 protein: CASRADNYGYTF. The DNA of the CDR3 is TGTGCCAGTAGGGCAGACAACTATGGCTACACCTTC.

The chain uses TRBV5-4 and TRBJ1-2; D remains ambiguous. Germline CDR1 is SGHNT and CDR2 is YYREEE (reference sequence). Trimming left V 3 bases short and J 0 bases short, with 9 bases between. This CDR3 has 14 residues. This chain's CDR3 is CASSSELTNYGYTF. The CDR3 DNA reads as TGTGCCAGCAGCTCAGAGCTTACTAACTATGGCTACACCTTC.

This rearrangement joins TRBV28 to TRBJ2-3; 7 bases fit TRBD1. This CDR3 spans 14 amino acids. Unmatched junction bases numbered 3, after V lost 6 bases and J lost 0 bases. Germline lookup yields CDR1 MDHEN and CDR2 SYDVKM. For the CDR3, the DNA is TGTGCCAGCAGGAGACAGGGTAGCACAGATACGCAGTATTTT. Translating it yields CASRRQGSTDTQYF.

V is TRBV21-1 and J is TRBJ1-4; whether TRBD1, the table's D call, matches the DNA was not checked. TRBV21-1 is shown as a pseudogene. CDR3 size: 19 residues. This CDR3 reads CASSKTPGQGACRRGKLFF. The CDR3 DNA sequence: TGTGCCAGCAGCAAAACGCCGGGACAGGGGGCGTGTCGGCGGGGAAAACTGTTTTTT.

This clone was picked up a small number of times. The V gene is TRBV5-4, the J gene TRBJ2-5, with 10 positions matching TRBD1. Unmatched junction bases numbered 8, after V lost 4 bases and J lost 5 bases. The CDR3 loop spans 15 amino acids. CDR1 is SGHNT and CDR2 is YYREEE in the germline V gene (reference sequence). CDR3 protein: CASSPGTGEGETQYF. Here the CDR3 DNA reads TGTGCCAGCAGCCCCGGGACAGGGGAGGGCGAGACCCAGTACTTC. Full variable domain (outside the CDR3, taken from reference TRBV5-4 and TRBJ2-5): ETGVTQSPTHLIKTRGQQVTLRCSSQSGHNTVSWYQQALGQGPQFIFQYYREEENGRGNFPPRFSGLQFPNYSSELNVNALELDDSALYLCASSPGTGEGETQYFGPGTRLLVL.

This clone is labeled medium-sized. V and J are TRBV19 and TRBJ1-5; the D gene is possibly TRBD1 (6 bases). Germline V CDR1 and CDR2: LNHDA, SQIVND (reference sequence). The CDR3 has 14 amino acids. V lost 5 bases and J lost 7, with 15 bases in between. The DNA for the CDR3 is TGTGCCAGTAGTGGGAGGGGGACGGGACAGCCCCAGCATTTT. It codes for CASSGRGTGQPQHF. Combining the CDR3 with reference TRBV19 and TRBJ1-5 gives the whole variable domain DGGITQSPKYLFRKEGQNVTLSCEQNLNHDAMYWYRQDPGQGLRLIYYSQIVNDFQKGDIAEGYSVSREKKESFPLTVTSAQKNPTAFYLCASSGRGTGQPQHFGDGTRLSIL.

This clone was recorded once. The chain employs TRBV7-9 and TRBJ2-3; 11 bases map to TRBD2. The CDR3 runs to 16 residues. The junction had 4 bases not matched to a gene; V was cut back by 5 bases and J by 0 bases. Germline lookup yields CDR1 SEHNR and CDR2 FQNEAQ (reference sequence). In nucleotides, the CDR3 is TGTGCCAGCAGCCTACTAGCGGGGGAGAGCACAGATACGCAGTATTTT. Translated: CASSLLAGESTDTQYF.

The genes are TRBV9 and TRBJ1-1; a possible D gene is TRBD1 (5 bases). There are 15 residues in the CDR3. Germline values: CDR1 SGDLS, CDR2 YYNGEE. Trimming left V 6 bases short and J 1 base short, with 16 bases between. CDR3 in amino acids: CASTGGAFGNTEAFF. CDR3 nucleotide sequence: TGTGCCAGCACCGGCGGGGCTTTTGGGAACACTGAAGCTTTCTTT.

The J gene is TRBJ1-1, the V gene TRBV14; no reliable D call. Germline CDR1 reads SGHDN; CDR2 reads FVKESK. Trimming took 1 base from V and 1 from J, leaving 10 bases between them. CDR3 length: 15 residues. In DNA form, the CDR3 reads TGTGCCAGCAGCCAAGGCCCTCAGGCGAACACTGAAGCTTTCTTT. This encodes CASSQGPQANTEAFF.

This clone was recorded many times. The chain is built from TRBV6-1 and TRBJ2-7, with D possibly being TRBD1 (6 bases). Trimming shortened V by 3 bases and J by 6 bases, and 12 bases separated the two germline ends. The germline V gene encodes CDR1 MNHNS and CDR2 SASEGT. The CDR3 covers 13 residues. In DNA, the CDR3 is TGTGCCAGCAGTGACCAGGGGAGAGGCGAGCAGTACTTC. This encodes CASSDQGRGEQYF.

Comment on this clone: Other DNA sequences from this sample encode an identical CDR3 as well. V gene TRBV19 combines with J gene TRBJ2-2, with 7 bases fitting TRBD1. J was trimmed by 3 bases and V by 3 bases; bases with no gene match: 4. The CDR3 runs to 15 residues. The germline V gene encodes CDR1 LNHDA and CDR2 SQIVND (reference sequence). The CDR3 bases are TGTGCCAGTAGTATTTCAGGGGGAGACACCGGGGAGCTGTTTTTT. This gives the protein CASSISGGDTGELFF.

This chain links TRBV19 with TRBJ1-2, with D tentatively TRBD1 (6 bases). This CDR3 spans 12 amino acids. Germline V gives CDR1 LNHDA, CDR2 SQIVND (reference sequence). V dropped 7 bases and J dropped 7 bases, with 13 bases sitting between them. The CDR3 DNA reads as TGTGCCAGTAAAATGGGCAGGGGTGGCTACACCTTC. Translated: CASKMGRGGYTF. The complete variable domain, with remaining parts taken from reference TRBV19 and TRBJ1-2, reads DGGITQSPKYLFRKEGQNVTLSCEQNLNHDAMYWYRQDPGQGLRLIYYSQIVNDFQKGDIAEGYSVSREKKESFPLTVTSAQKNPTAFYLCASKMGRGGYTFGSGTRLTVV.

The V gene is TRBV7-3, the J gene TRBJ2-5; D unresolved. The germline V gene has CDR1 SGHTA and CDR2 FQGTGA. The CDR3 consists of 15 residues. V shed 0 bases and J shed 4 bases, with 12 bases lying between them. This CDR3 reads CASSLTPGLGETQYF. The CDR3 nucleotides are TGTGCCAGCAGCTTAACCCCAGGCCTGGGAGAGACCCAGTACTTC.

V is TRBV5-1 and J is TRBJ2-3; TRBD2 aligns across 8 bases. Trimming removed 0 bases from V and 0 bases from J; junction bases left unmatched: 3. Per the germline V gene, CDR1 is SGHRS and CDR2 is YFSETQ. The CDR3 has 16 amino acids. CDR3 sequence: CASSLVVAGSTDTQYF. In DNA, the CDR3 is TGCGCCAGCAGCTTGGTGGTAGCGGGGAGCACAGATACGCAGTATTTT.

The J gene is TRBJ1-4, the V gene TRBV18, with unresolved D. CDR3 length: 14 amino acids. V lost 4 bases and J 7 bases, leaving 13 bases between the germline ends. Germline loops: CDR1 KGHSH, CDR2 LQKENI. As DNA, the CDR3 is TGTGCCAGCTCACTCCAGACCGAGGGTGAAAAACTGTTTTTT. The encoded protein is CASSLQTEGEKLFF.

This clone was detected once. The CDR3 sequence is CASSQDRGGPANEKLFF. The DNA of the CDR3 is TGTGCCAGCAGCCAAGACCGGGGGGGGCCGGCTAATGAAAAACTGTTTTTT. This chain joins TRBV3-1 (or the pseudogene TRBV3-2) and TRBJ1-4; D possibly corresponds to TRBD1 (6 bases). CDR1 is LGHDT and CDR2 is YNNKEL in the germline V gene (reference sequence). Between the trimmed V and J ends, which lost 0 bases and 3 bases, there was a span of 14 bases. CDR3 size: 17 residues.

The V call is TRBV5-1, the J call TRBJ2-7; possible D gene TRBD1, 5 bases. CDR1 is SGHRS and CDR2 is YFSETQ in the germline V gene. The V end was cut by 4 bases, the J end by 2 bases, with 10 bases between. The CDR3 is 13 residues long. This chain's CDR3 is CASSIDSPYEQYF. CDR3 nucleotide sequence: TGCGCCAGCAGCATCGACAGTCCCTACGAGCAGTACTTC.

The V and J genes are TRBV9 and TRBJ2-7; no firm D call. Trimming stripped 0 bases from V and 0 bases from J, with 4 bases between. The CDR3 consists of 13 residues. From germline, CDR1 is SGDLS and CDR2 YYNGEE. The CDR3 sequence is CASSVGHSYEQYF. CDR3 bases: TGTGCCAGCAGCGTAGGCCACTCCTACGAGCAGTACTTC.

This clone was found once. The V and J genes are TRBV11-2 and TRBJ1-3, with no clear D. CDR1 and CDR2 (germline): SGHAT, FQNNGV. V was trimmed by 5 bases and J by 4 bases, leaving 12 bases between them. The CDR3 is 14 residues long. CDR3 loop: CASSTDPRGNTIYF. DNA for the CDR3: TGTGCCAGCAGCACGGACCCGCGGGGAAACACCATATATTTT. The whole variable domain, filled in from reference TRBV11-2 and TRBJ1-3, reads EAGVAQSPRYKIIEKRQSVAFWCNPISGHATLYWYQQILGQGPKLLIQFQNNGVVDDSQLPKDRFSAERLKGVDSTLKIQPAKLEDSAVYLCASSTDPRGNTIYFGEGSWLTVV.

This chain joins TRBV5-1 and TRBJ1-1; D remains unclear. The CDR3 consists of 13 residues. Germline V gives CDR1 SGHRS, CDR2 YFSETQ. Trimming cost V 0 bases and J 4 bases, with 7 bases left between them. CDR3 sequence (DNA): TGCGCCAGCAGCTTGGGGGGAATCACTGAAGCTTTCTTT. Translation: CASSLGGITEAFF.

The V gene is TRBV30, the J gene TRBJ2-7; 8 bases match TRBD1. This CDR3 is 14 amino acids long. Per the germline V gene, CDR1 is GTSNPN and CDR2 is SVGIG (reference sequence). Trimming cost V 1 base and J 5 bases; bases outside gene matches: 7. The CDR3 bases are TGTGCCTGGAGTGGCGGACAGGGTATCAACGAGCAGTACTTC. Protein: CAWSGGQGINEQYF.

The chain has TRBV10-2 and TRBJ2-3; unclear D gene. V shed 8 bases and J shed 6 bases, with 3 bases lying between them. Germline CDR1 reads WSHSY; CDR2 reads SAAADI. This CDR3 region has 9 residues. DNA of the CDR3: TGCGCCAGCGGGGATACGCAGTATTTT. This sequence encodes CASGDTQYF.

This clone was seen a few times. V and J are TRBV4-2 and TRBJ1-2; TRBD1 might be the D (5 bases). The CDR3 covers 16 residues. V gave up 0 bases and J gave up 4 bases, with 15 bases separating them. CDR1 and CDR2 (germline): LGHNA, YNFKEQ. This CDR3 is CASSQDPDISVYGYTF. The CDR3 DNA reads TGTGCCAGCAGCCAAGACCCGGACATTTCCGTCTATGGCTACACCTTC.